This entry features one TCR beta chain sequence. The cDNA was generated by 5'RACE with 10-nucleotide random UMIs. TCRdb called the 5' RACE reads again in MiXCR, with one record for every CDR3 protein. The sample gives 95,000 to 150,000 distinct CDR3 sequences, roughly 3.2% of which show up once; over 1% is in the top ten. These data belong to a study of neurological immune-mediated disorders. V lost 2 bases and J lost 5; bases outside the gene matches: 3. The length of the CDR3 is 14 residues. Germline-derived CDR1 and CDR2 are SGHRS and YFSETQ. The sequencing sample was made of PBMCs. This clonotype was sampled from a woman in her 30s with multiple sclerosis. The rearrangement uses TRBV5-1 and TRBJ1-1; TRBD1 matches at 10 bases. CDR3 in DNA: TGCGCCAGCAGCTTAGACAGGGGGCGGACTGAAGCTTTCTTT. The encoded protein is CASSLDRGRTEAFF.